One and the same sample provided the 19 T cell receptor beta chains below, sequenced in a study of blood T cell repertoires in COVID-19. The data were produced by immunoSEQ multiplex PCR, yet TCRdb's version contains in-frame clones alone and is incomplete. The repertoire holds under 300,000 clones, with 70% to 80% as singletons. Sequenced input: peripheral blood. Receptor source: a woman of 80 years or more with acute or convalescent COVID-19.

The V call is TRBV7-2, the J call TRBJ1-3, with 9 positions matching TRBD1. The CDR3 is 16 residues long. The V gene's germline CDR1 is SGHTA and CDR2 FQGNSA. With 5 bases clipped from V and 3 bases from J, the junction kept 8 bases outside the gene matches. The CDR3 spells CASSVGTGLGGNTIYF. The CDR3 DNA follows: TGTGCCAGCAGCGTAGGGACAGGGTTAGGTGGAAACACCATATATTTT.

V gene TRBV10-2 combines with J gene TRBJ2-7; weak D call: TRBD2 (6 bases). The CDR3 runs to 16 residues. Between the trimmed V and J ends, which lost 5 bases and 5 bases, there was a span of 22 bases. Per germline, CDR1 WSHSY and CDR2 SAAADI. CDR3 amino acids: CASSPIATSRENEQYF. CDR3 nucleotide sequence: TGCGCCAGCAGTCCAATCGCGACAAGCCGGGAGAACGAGCAGTACTTC.

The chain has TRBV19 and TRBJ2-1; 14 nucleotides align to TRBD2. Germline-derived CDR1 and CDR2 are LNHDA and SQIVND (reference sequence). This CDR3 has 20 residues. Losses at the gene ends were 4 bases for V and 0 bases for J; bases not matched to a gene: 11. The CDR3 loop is CASSSVVGLAGAISYNEQFF. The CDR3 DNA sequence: TGTGCCAGTAGTAGCGTGGTGGGACTAGCGGGGGCCATCTCCTACAATGAGCAGTTCTTC.

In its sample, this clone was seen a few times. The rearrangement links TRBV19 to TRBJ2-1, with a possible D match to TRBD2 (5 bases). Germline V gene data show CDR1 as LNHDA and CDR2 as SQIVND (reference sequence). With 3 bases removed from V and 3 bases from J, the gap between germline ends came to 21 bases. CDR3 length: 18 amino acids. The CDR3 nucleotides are TGTGCCAGTAGTATGTCGGGATTTCGACTAATGAACTACAATGAGCAGTTCTTC. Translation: CASSMSGFRLMNYNEQFF.

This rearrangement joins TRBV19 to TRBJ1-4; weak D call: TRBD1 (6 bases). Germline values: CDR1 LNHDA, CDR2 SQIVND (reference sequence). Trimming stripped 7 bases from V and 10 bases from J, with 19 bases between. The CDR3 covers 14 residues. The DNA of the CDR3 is TGTGCCAGTACGGCCGCCAACCCGACAGGAAAACTGTTTTTT. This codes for CASTAANPTGKLFF.

In nucleotides, the CDR3 is TGTGCCAGCAGCTTAGGCCCGGGAAACTATGGCTACACCTTC. It specifies CASSLGPGNYGYTF. The chain couples TRBV7-2 to TRBJ1-2; no clear D gene. The germline V gene has CDR1 SGHTA and CDR2 FQGNSA. This CDR3 is built from 14 residues. Trimming took 1 base from V and 2 from J, leaving 8 bases between them.

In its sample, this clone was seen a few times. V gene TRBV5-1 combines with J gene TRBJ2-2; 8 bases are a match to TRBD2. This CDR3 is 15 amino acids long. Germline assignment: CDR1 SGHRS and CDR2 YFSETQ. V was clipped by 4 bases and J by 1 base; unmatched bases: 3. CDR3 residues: CASSQGLENTGELFF. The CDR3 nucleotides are TGCGCCAGCAGCCAGGGACTAGAGAACACCGGGGAGCTGTTTTTT.

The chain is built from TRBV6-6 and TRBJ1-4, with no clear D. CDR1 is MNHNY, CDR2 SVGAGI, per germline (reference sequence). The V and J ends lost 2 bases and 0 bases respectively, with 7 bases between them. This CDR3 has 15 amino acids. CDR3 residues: CASSYVQTTNEKLFF. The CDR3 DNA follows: TGTGCCAGCAGTTACGTACAGACAACTAATGAAAAACTGTTTTTT.

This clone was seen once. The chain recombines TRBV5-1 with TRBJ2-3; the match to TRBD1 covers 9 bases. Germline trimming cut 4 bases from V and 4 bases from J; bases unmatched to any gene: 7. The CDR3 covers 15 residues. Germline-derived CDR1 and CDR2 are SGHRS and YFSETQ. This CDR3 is CASSTGDRAPDTQYF. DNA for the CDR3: TGCGCCAGCAGCACCGGGGACAGGGCCCCAGATACGCAGTATTTT.

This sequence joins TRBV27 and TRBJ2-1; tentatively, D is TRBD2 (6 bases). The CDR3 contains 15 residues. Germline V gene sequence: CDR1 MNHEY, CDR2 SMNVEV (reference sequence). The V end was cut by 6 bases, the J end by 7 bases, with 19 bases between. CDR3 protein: CASRQAEIGGNEQFF. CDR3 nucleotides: TGTGCCAGCAGACAAGCGGAGATCGGAGGGAATGAGCAGTTCTTC.

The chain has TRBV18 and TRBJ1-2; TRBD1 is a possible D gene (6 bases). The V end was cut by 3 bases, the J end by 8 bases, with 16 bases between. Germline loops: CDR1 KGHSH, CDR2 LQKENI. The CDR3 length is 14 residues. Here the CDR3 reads CASSPGGPLGGYTF. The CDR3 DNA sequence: TGTGCCAGCTCACCGGGGGGGCCCTTAGGAGGCTACACCTTC.

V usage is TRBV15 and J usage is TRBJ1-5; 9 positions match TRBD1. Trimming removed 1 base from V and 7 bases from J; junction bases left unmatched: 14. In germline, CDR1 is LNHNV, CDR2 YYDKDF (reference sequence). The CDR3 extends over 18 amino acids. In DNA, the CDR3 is TGTGCCACCAGCAGAGCCCTCCTCCCCACAGGGGGCGGGCAGCCCCAGCATTTT. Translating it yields CATSRALLPTGGGQPQHF.

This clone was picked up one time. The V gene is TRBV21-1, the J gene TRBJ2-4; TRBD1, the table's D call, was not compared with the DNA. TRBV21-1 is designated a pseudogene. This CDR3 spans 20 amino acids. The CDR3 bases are TGTGCCAGCAGCAAATCGCCTACAGGAGAAAACACCCTAGCCAAAAACATTCAGTACTTC. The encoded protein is CASSKSPTGENTLAKNIQYF.

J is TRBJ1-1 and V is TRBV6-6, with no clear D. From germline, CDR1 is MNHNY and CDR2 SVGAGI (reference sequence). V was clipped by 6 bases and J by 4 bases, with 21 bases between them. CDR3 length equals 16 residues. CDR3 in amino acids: CASSKSSGGRVTEAFF. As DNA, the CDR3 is TGTGCCAGCAGCAAATCCTCAGGAGGGAGGGTCACTGAAGCTTTCTTT.

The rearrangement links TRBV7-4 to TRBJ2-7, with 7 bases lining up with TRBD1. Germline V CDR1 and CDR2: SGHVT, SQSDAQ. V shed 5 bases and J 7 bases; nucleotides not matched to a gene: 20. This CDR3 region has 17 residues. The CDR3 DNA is TGTGCCAGCAGCCCAAAGGGGGCCTTGGACAGGTCGGGGGAGCAGTACTTC. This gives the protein CASSPKGALDRSGEQYF.

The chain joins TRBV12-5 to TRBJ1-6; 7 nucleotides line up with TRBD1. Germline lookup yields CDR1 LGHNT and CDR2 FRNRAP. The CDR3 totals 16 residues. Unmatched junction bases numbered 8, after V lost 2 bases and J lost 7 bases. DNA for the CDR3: TGTGCTAGTGGTTTGTCCCCCGGGACAGTCAATTCACCCCTCCACTTT. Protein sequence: CASGLSPGTVNSPLHF.

The DNA for the CDR3 is TGTGCTAGTGGTTTGGTAGCGGGAATAGGGGAGCAGTACTTC. This translates into CASGLVAGIGEQYF. The rearrangement links TRBV12-5 to TRBJ2-7; 7 bases fit TRBD2. V lost 0 bases and J lost 7; bases outside the gene matches: 6. Germline V gene data show CDR1 as LGHNT and CDR2 as FRNRAP. The CDR3 totals 14 residues.

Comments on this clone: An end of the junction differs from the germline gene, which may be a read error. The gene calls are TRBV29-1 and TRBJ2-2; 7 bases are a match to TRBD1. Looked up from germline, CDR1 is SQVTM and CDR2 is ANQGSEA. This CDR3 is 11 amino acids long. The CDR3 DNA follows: TGCAGCGTGTTCACAGGGGACGTAGCGAGTTTT. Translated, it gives CSVFTGDVASF.

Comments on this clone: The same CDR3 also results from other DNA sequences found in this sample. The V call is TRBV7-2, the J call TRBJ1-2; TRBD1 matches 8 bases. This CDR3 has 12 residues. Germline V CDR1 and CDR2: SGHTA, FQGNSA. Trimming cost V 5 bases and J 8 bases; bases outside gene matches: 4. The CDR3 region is CASSLTGGGYTF. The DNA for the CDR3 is TGTGCCAGCAGCCTAACAGGGGGAGGCTACACCTTC.